This T cell receptor beta chain was sequenced for a study of neurological immune-mediated disorders. V lost 0 bases, J lost 4 bases, and 8 bases lay in between. The CDR3 has 14 residues. From germline, CDR1 is SGHRS and CDR2 YFSETQ. This clonotype was found many times. TCRdb reprocessed the 5' RACE reads with MiXCR, giving one entry per CDR3 protein. The table has 71,000 or so distinct CDR3 sequences, roughly 13% seen once. This sample's time point: longitudinal time-point 1 (baseline). V is TRBV5-1 and J is TRBJ1-3, with D maybe TRBD1 (5 bases). Sequencing was carried out using PBMCs. The TCR sequence derives from a female donor with HTLV-1-associated myelopathy (HAM/TSP). This CDR3 reads CASSLAGSGNTIYF. CDR3 coding DNA: TGCGCCAGCAGCTTGGCAGGGTCCGGAAACACCATATATTTT.